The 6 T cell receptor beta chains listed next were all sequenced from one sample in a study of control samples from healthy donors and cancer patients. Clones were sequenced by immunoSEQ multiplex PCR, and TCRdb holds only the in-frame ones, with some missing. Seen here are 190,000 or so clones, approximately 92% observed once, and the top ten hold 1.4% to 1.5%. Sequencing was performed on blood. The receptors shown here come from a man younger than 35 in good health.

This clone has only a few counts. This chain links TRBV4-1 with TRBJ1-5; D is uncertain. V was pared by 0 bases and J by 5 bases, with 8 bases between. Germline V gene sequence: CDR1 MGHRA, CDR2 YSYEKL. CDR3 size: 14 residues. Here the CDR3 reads CASSQDMGYQPQHF. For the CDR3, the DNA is TGCGCCAGCAGCCAAGATATGGGTTATCAGCCCCAGCATTTT.

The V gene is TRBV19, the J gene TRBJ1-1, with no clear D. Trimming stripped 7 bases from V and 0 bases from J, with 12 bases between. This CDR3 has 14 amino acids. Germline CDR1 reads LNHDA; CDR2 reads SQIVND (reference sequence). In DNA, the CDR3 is TGTGCCAGTATCCAGGTCCCTATGAACACTGAAGCTTTCTTT. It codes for CASIQVPMNTEAFF.

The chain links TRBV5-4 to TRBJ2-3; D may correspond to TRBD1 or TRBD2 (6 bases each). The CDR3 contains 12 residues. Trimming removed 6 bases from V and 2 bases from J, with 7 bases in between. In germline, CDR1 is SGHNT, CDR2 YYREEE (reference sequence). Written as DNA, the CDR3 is TGTGCCAGCACGGGGGCCACAGATACGCAGTATTTT. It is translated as CASTGATDTQYF.

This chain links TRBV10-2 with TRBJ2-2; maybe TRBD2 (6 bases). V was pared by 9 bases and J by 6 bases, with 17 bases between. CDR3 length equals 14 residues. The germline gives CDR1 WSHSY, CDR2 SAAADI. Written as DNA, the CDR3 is TGCGCCAGTACGAGGCAGGGCGGGGCCGGGGAGCTGTTTTTT. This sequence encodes CASTRQGGAGELFF.

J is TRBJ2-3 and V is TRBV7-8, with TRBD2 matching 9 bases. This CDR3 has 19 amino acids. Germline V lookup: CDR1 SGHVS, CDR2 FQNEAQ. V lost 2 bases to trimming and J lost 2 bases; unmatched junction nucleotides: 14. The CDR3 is CASSLLGIAGAPNTDTQYF. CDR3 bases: TGTGCCAGCAGCTTATTAGGTATAGCGGGGGCCCCGAACACAGATACGCAGTATTTT.

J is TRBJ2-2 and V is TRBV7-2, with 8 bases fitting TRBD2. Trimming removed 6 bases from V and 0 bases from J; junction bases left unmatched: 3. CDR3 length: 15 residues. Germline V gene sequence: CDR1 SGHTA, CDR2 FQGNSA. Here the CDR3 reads CASRPGGANTGELFF. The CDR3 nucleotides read TGTGCCAGCAGGCCGGGGGGGGCGAACACCGGGGAGCTGTTTTTT.